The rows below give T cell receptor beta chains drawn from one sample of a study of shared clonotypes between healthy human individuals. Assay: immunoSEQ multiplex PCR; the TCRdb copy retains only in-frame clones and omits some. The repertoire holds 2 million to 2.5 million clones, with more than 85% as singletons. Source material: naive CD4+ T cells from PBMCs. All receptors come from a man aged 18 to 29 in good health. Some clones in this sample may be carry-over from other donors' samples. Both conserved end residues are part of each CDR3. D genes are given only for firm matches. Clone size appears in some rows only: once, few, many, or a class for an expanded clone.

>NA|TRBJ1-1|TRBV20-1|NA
CSARRTEAFF
TGCAGTGCCCGTCGGACTGAAGCTTTCTTT
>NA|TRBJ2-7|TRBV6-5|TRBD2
CASSSLADYEQYF
TGTGCCAGCAGCAGTCTAGCGGATTACGAGCAGTACTTC
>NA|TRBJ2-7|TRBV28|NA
CASSLAVGKGFYEQYF
TGTGCCAGCAGTTTAGCGGTGGGGAAGGGATTCTACGAGCAGTACTTC
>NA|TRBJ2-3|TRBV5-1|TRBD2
CASSWSLAGGPADTQYF
TGCGCCAGCAGCTGGAGCTTGGCGGGAGGGCCAGCGGATACGCAGTATTTT
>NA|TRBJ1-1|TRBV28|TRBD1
CASRLRQGEAFF
TGTGCCAGCAGGTTACGACAGGGGGAAGCTTTCTTT
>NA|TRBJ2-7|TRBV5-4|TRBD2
CASRDSGSGVEQYF
TGTGCCAGCAGAGATAGCGGGAGCGGGGTCGAGCAGTACTTC
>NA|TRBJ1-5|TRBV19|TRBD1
CASRPGQGGGNQPQHF
TGTGCCAGTAGGCCGGGACAGGGCGGGGGCAATCAGCCCCAGCATTTT
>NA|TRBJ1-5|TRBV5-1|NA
CASSLEGLNSNQPQHF
TGCGCCAGCAGCTTGGAGGGACTCAATAGCAATCAGCCCCAGCATTTT
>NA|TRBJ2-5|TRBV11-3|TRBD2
CASSLVPGLAGGKETQYF
TGTGCCAGCAGCTTAGTTCCCGGACTAGCGGGAGGCAAAGAGACCCAGTACTTC
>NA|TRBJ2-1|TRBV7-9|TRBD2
CASSLGGGRVYNEQFF
TGTGCCAGCAGCTTAGGGGGCGGGAGAGTCTACAATGAGCAGTTCTTC
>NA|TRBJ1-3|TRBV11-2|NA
CASSLYKAIYF
TGTGCCAGCAGCTTATATAAGGCCATATATTTT
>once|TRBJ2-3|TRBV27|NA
CASSPGPGGSTDTQYF
TGTGCCAGCAGCCCGGGGCCAGGGGGGAGCACAGATACGCAGTATTTT
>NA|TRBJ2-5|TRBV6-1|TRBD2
CASSEASGLLQETQYF
TGTGCCAGCAGTGAGGCTAGCGGACTGCTTCAAGAGACCCAGTACTTC
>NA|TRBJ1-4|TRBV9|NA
CASSERQDEKLFF
TGTGCCAGCAGCGAAAGACAGGATGAAAAACTGTTTTTT
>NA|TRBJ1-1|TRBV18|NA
CASSPRGGNTEAFF
TGTGCCAGCTCACCCCGGGGGGGGAACACTGAAGCTTTCTTT
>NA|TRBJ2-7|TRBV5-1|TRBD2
CASSIGLAAVLSYEQYF
TGCGCCAGCAGCATAGGACTAGCGGCGGTCCTTTCCTACGAGCAGTACTTC
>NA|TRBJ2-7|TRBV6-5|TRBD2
CASSPRLAGVYEQYF
TGTGCCAGCAGTCCACGACTAGCGGGAGTCTACGAGCAGTACTTC
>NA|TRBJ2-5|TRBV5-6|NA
CASSWVGETQYF
TGTGCCAGCAGCTGGGTCGGGGAGACCCAGTACTTC
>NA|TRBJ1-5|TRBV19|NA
CASSIRGGNQPQHF
TGTGCCAGTAGTATAAGAGGGGGCAATCAGCCCCAGCATTTT
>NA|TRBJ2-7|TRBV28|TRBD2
CASSFSGTSGNYEQYF
TGTGCCAGCAGTTTCTCCGGGACTAGCGGGAACTACGAGCAGTACTTC
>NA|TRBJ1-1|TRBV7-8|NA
CASSLLAGTEAFF
TGTGCCAGCAGCTTACTGGCGGGGACTGAAGCTTTCTTT
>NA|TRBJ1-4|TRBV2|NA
CASRTGRTPTNEKLFF
TGTGCCAGCAGGACAGGACGAACTCCAACTAATGAAAAACTGTTTTTT
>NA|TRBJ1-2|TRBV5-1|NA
CASSLGGGEKYGYTF
TGCGCCAGCAGCCTCGGTGGGGGGGAAAAGTATGGCTACACCTTC
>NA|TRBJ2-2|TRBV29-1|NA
CSARDDYTGELFF
TGCAGCGCAAGGGACGATTACACCGGGGAGCTGTTTTTT
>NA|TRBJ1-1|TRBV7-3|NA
CASGIGGDTEAFF
TGTGCCAGCGGCATAGGGGGAGACACTGAAGCTTTCTTT
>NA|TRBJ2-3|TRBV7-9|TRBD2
CASSPRGLAGGRGDTQYF
TGTGCCAGCAGCCCTAGGGGACTAGCGGGAGGAAGGGGAGATACGCAGTATTTT
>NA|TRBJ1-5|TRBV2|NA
CASSEQGPHQPQHF
TGTGCCAGCAGTGAACAGGGGCCCCATCAGCCCCAGCATTTT
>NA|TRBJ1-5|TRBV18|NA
CASSRITGSNQPQHF
TGTGCCAGCTCACGGATTACAGGTAGCAATCAGCCCCAGCATTTT
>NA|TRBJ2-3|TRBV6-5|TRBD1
CASRSGQGSDTQYF
TGTGCCAGCAGGTCCGGACAGGGGTCAGATACGCAGTATTTT
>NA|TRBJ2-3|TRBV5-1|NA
CASSQIRPGTDTQYF
TGCGCCAGCAGCCAAATTCGACCAGGAACAGATACGCAGTATTTT
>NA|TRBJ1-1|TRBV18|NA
CASSPSDSEAFF
TGTGCCAGCTCACCCTCGGACAGTGAAGCTTTCTTT
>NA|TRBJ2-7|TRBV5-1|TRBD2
CASSQGLAESYEQYF
TGCGCCAGCAGCCAGGGACTAGCGGAATCCTACGAGCAGTACTTC
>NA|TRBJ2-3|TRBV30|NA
CAWSPAGARDTQYF
TGTGCCTGGAGTCCTGCGGGGGCGCGGGATACGCAGTATTTT
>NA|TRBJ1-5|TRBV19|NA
CASSIKWDKSQPQHF
TGTGCCAGTAGTATAAAGTGGGACAAAAGTCAGCCCCAGCATTTT
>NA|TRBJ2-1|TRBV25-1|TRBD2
CASSDQGGSSYNEQFF
TGTGCCAGCAGTGACCAGGGAGGGTCCTCCTACAATGAGCAGTTCTTC